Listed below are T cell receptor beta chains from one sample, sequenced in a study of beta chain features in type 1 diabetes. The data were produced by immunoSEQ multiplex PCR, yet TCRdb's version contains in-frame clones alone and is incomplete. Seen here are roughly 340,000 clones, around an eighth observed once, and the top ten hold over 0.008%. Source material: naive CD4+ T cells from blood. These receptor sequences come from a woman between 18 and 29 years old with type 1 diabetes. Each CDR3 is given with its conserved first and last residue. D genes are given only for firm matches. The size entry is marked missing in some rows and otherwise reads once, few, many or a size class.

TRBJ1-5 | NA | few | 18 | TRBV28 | TGTGCCAGCAGTTTACCCCCGCAGGGCGAGTGGAGCAATCAGCCCCAGCATTTT | CASSLPPQGEWSNQPQHF
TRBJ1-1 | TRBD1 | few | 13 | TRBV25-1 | TGTGCCAGCAGTGAGGGACAGGATCTCCCGGGGGCGTTT | CASSEGQDLPGAF
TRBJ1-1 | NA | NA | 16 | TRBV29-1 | TGCAGCTGCCTGGGGGGGACGGCTACCATGAACACTGAAGCTTTCTTT | CSCLGGTATMNTEAFF
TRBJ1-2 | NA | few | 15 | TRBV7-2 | TGTGCCAGCAGCTTAGCGATCTCCGAACTCCTGGGCTACACCTTC | CASSLAISELLGYTF
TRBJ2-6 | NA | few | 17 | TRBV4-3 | TGCGCCAGCAGCCATGATCTTCAGGGTACGGGGGCCAACGTCCTGACTTTC | CASSHDLQGTGANVLTF
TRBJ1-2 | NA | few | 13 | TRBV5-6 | TGTGCCAGCAGCTTGGCGGAGAGAAGAGGCTACACCTTC | CASSLAERRGYTF
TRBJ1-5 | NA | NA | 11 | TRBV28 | TGTGCCAGCAGTTTACGGGGACCCCAGCATTTT | CASSLRGPQHF
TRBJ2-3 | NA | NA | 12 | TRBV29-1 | TGCAGCGCCCAGGGGCCCCGGGATACGCAGTATTTT | CSAQGPRDTQYF
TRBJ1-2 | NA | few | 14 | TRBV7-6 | TGTGCCAGCAGCTCACAGACAGCTAACTATGGCTACACCTTC | CASSSQTANYGYTF
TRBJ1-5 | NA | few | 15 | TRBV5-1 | TGCGCCAGCAGCTTGAGCGGGAGTAGCAATCAGCCCCAGCATTTT | CASSLSGSSNQPQHF
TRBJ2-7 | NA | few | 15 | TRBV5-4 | TGTGCCAGCAGCTTGACTAGCCGAAGCTCCTACGAGCAGTACTTC | CASSLTSRSSYEQYF
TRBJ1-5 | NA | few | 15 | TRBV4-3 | TGCGCCAGCAGCCAAGGTTCGCCAGGGAATCAGCCCCAGCATTTT | CASSQGSPGNQPQHF
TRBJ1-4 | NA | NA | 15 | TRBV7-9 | TGTGCCAGCAGCTCTCACAGCTCCACTAATGAAAAACTGTTTTTT | CASSSHSSTNEKLFF
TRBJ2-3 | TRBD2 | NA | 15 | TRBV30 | TGTGCCTGGAGTGTACGTGCGGGAGCTCCAGATACGCAGTATTTT | CAWSVRAGAPDTQYF
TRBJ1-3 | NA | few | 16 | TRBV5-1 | TGCGCCAGCAGCTGGGGGCCAAACGGAGCTGGAAACACCATATATTTT | CASSWGPNGAGNTIYF
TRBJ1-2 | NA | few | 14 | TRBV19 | TGTGCCAGTAGTATACCCGGACTCACGGACGAGAACACCTTC | CASSIPGLTDENTF
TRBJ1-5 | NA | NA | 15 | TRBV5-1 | TGCGCCAGCAGCTTGGGTGGACAGTTCAATCAGCCCCAGCATTTT | CASSLGGQFNQPQHF
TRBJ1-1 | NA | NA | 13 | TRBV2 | TGTGCCAGCAGTTCCCTCGGGGGGGGTGAAGCTTTCTTT | CASSSLGGGEAFF
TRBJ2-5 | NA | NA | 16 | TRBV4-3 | TGCGCCAGCAGCCAAGAGCGTGTCGGGGTTTGGGAGACCCAGTACTTC | CASSQERVGVWETQYF
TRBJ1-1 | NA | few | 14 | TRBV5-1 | TGCGCCAGCAGCTTGGACAGGGCCAACACTGAAGCTTTCTTT | CASSLDRANTEAFF
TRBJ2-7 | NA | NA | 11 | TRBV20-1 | TGCAGTGCTAGGCAGGGCTACGAGCAGTACTTC | CSARQGYEQYF
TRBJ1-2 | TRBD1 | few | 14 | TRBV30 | TGTGCCTGGAGGGACAGGGGGCGCGGGTATGGCTACACCTTC | CAWRDRGRGYGYTF
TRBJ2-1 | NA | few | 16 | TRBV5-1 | TGCGCCAGCTCCAACTCGGTGGGCATCTCCTACAATGAGCAGTTCTTC | CASSNSVGISYNEQFF
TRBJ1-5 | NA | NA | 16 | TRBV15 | TGTGCCACCAGCAGAGCAGATTATTATAGCAATCAGCCCCAGCATTTT | CATSRADYYSNQPQHF
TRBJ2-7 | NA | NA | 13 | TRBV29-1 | TGCAGCGTTGAAGGGACTCCCCGCAACGAGCAGTACTTC | CSVEGTPRNEQYF
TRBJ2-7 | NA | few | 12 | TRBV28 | TGTGCCAGCAGTTTTCGAGGGAACGAGCAGTACTTC | CASSFRGNEQYF
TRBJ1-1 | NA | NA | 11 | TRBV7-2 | TGTGCCAGCAGCTCCCTCTACGAAGCTTTCTTT | CASSSLYEAFF
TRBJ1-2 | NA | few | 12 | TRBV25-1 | TGTGCCAGCAGTGTCGACAGCTATGGCTACACCTTC | CASSVDSYGYTF
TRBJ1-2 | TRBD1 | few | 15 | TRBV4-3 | TGCGCCAGCAGCCAAGTGGTAGGGGACAGCTATGGCTACACCTTC | CASSQVVGDSYGYTF
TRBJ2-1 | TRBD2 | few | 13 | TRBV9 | TGTGAGCGGGAACAATGCTCCTACAATGAGCAGTTCTTC | CEREQCSYNEQFF
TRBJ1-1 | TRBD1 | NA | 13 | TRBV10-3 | TGTGCCATCAGTATTTACAGGGGGCGGGAAGCTTTCTTT | CAISIYRGREAFF
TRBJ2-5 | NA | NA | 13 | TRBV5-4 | TGTGCCAGCAGCTTGGTGGGGCAAGGGACCCAGTACTTC | CASSLVGQGTQYF
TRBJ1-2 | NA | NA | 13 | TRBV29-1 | TGCAGCGTTTCCTGGCAGGATGCTATGGCACACACCTTC | CSVSWQDAMAHTF
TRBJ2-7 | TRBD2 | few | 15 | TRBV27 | TGTGCCAGCAGTTTATGGGCTAGCGGCTCATACGAGCAGTACTTC | CASSLWASGSYEQYF
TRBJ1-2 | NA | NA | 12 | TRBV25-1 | TGTGCCAGCATGACAACGGACTATGGCTACACCTTC | CASMTTDYGYTF
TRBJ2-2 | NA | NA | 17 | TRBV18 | TGTGCCAGCTCACCAAAGTACGCAGGGCGGACCACCGGGGAGCTGTTTTTT | CASSPKYAGRTTGELFF
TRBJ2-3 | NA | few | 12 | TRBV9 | TGTGCCAGCAGCGCTGGTGCAGGTACGCAGTATTTT | CASSAGAGTQYF
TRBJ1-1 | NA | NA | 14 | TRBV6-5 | TGTGCCAGCACCGAACTAGATGGAGGGACTGAAGCTTTCTTT | CASTELDGGTEAFF
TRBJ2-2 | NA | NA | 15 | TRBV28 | TGTGCCAGCAGCCCTTGGACTAAGGTGTCCGGGGAGCTGTTTTTT | CASSPWTKVSGELFF
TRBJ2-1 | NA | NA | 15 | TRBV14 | TGTGCCAGCAGCATCAGGGGATATGGGCGCAATGAGCAGTTCTTC | CASSIRGYGRNEQFF
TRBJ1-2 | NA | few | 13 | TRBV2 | TGTGCCAGCGGAGGGAAGCAGTCCTATGGCTACACCTTC | CASGGKQSYGYTF
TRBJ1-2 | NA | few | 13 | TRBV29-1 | TGCAGCGTTGACAGGGGCAGGGGCTATGGCTACACCTTC | CSVDRGRGYGYTF
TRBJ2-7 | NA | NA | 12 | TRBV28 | TGTGCCAGCAGTCGACAGGACTACGAGCAGTACTTC | CASSRQDYEQYF
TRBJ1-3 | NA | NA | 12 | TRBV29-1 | TGCAGCGCCACCGCGCCCGGAAACACCATATATTTT | CSATAPGNTIYF
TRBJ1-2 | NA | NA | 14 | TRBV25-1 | TGTGCCAGCAGTGAAAGAGGGCGAAACTATGGCTACACCTTC | CASSERGRNYGYTF
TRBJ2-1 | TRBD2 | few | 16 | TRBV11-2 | TGTGCCAGCAGCTTACCCGGGAGGGCCTCCTACAATGAGCAGTTCTTC | CASSLPGRASYNEQFF
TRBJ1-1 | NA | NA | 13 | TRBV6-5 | TGTGCCAGCAGTCGGGCCGGGACTGCTGAAGCTTTCTTT | CASSRAGTAEAFF
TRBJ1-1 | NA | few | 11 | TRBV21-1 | TGTGCCAGCAGGGGACAGGATGAAGCTTTCTTT | CASRGQDEAFF
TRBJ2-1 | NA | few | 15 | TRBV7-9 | TGTGCCAGCAGCTTTCCCGGGAGAAGGGGCAATGAGCAGTTCTTC | CASSFPGRRGNEQFF
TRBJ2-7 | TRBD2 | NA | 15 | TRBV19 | TGTGCCAGTAGTTCCGTGGCTAGCGGGAGCCGCGAGCAGTACTTC | CASSSVASGSREQYF
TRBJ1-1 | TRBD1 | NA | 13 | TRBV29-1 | TGCAGCGTTACAGGGGGCGGAAACACTGAAGCTTTCTTT | CSVTGGGNTEAFF
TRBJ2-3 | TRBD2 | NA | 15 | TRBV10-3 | TGTGCCATCAGTGAAGGCGGGGGGGCCGCAGATACGCAGTATTTT | CAISEGGGAADTQYF
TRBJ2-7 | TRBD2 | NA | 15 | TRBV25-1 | TGTGCCAGCAGTGAAACGTTGGGAGGGGTGGAAGAGCAGTACTTC | CASSETLGGVEEQYF
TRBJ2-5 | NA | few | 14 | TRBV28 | TGTGCCAGCAGTTCCCCGGACAGACAAGAGACCCAGTACTTC | CASSSPDRQETQYF
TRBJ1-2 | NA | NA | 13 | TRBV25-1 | TGTGCCAGCAGAGCCGAAGGAGGGTATGGCTACACCTTC | CASRAEGGYGYTF